One and the same sample provided the 11 T cell receptor beta chains below, sequenced in a study of T-cell memory formation after mild COVID-19. Each CDR3 protein is one row after TCRdb ran MiXCR on the 5' RACE reads. The sample comprises under 350,000 distinct CDR3 sequences, around 15% of which are singletons, and roughly 22% rests with the top ten. Source material: PBMCs or a T cell subset sorted from them (not recorded which). The receptors originated from a man in his late teens or twenties who had mild COVID-19 (a few samples of this study predate the infection). Cell type and time point are not known.

This clonotype was recorded a few times. The J gene is TRBJ1-1, the V gene TRBV7-9; D unresolved. The V gene's germline CDR1 is SEHNR and CDR2 FQNEAQ (reference sequence). Trimming took off 4 bases at V and 4 bases at J, with 16 bases between the two ends. This CDR3 comprises 15 residues. The CDR3 bases are TGTGCCAGCAGCTCCTTACCTAGGCCCGGCACTGAAGCTTTCTTT. Its translation: CASSSLPRPGTEAFF. Drawing the rest from reference TRBV7-9 and TRBJ1-1, the complete variable domain is DTGVSQNPRHKITKRGQNVTFRCDPISEHNRLYWYRQTLGQGPEFLTYFQNEAQLEKSRLLSDRFSAERPKGSFSTLEIQRTEQGDSAMYLCASSSLPRPGTEAFFGQGTRLTVV.

This clonotype was seen ten or more times. This chain uses TRBV10-2 with TRBJ2-5, with 8 bases matching TRBD1. CDR1 and CDR2 from the germline V gene are WSHSY and SAAADI. This CDR3 is 15 amino acids long. The trim removed 6 bases at V and 5 bases at J, leaving 11 bases unmatched. The CDR3, as DNA: TGCGCCAGCAGAGAAGACTCAGGGGGCACGGAGACCCAGTACTTC. Translation gives CASREDSGGTETQYF.

This clonotype was seen more than once but under ten times. V gene TRBV12-3 or TRBV12-4 combines with J gene TRBJ1-6; 7 bases map to TRBD1. The CDR3 contains 15 residues. Trimming at V came to 6 bases and at J to 7 bases, leaving 9 bases not matched to a gene. In DNA, the CDR3 is TGTGCCAGCAGGGACGCGGGACAGCCAAATTCACCCCTCCACTTT. Translated, it gives CASRDAGQPNSPLHF.

The chain recombines TRBV7-2 with TRBJ2-1; 10 bases agree with TRBD1. This CDR3 contains 14 residues. CDR1 and CDR2 (germline): SGHTA, FQGNSA. The ends lost 5 bases at V and 15 bases at J; junction bases unmatched: 13. The CDR3 sequence: CASSTRGRDRGLFF. CDR3 DNA: TGTGCCAGCAGCACCCGAGGCCGGGACAGGGGCCTGTTCTTC. Complete variable domain (other parts from reference TRBV7-2 and TRBJ2-1): GAGVSQSPSNKVTEKGKDVELRCDPISGHTALYWYRQSLGQGLEFLIYFQGNSAPDKSGLPSDRFSAERTGGSVSTLTIQRTQQEDSAVYLCASSTRGRDRGLFFGPGTRLTVL.

The chain combines TRBV7-3 with TRBJ2-1, with D hard to call. Trimming took 1 base from V and 0 from J, leaving 13 bases between them. This CDR3 has 17 amino acids. CDR1 is SGHTA, CDR2 FQGTGA, per germline. The CDR3, as DNA: TGTGCCAGCAGCTTAAGGCCTAGGTCGGGCTCCTACAATGAGCAGTTCTTC. As protein: CASSLRPRSGSYNEQFF.

This clonotype was counted between two and nine times. This chain joins TRBV11-2 and TRBJ2-7, with 7 bases identical to TRBD1. The CDR3 runs to 14 residues. The V gene's germline CDR1 is SGHAT and CDR2 FQNNGV. V lost 5 bases to trimming and J lost 6 bases; unmatched junction nucleotides: 10. The chain's CDR3 is CASSAGKTGIEQYF. The CDR3 DNA sequence: TGTGCCAGCAGCGCCGGTAAGACAGGGATCGAGCAGTACTTC.

This rearrangement joins TRBV25-1 to TRBJ2-5, with a possible D match to TRBD2 (5 bases). V was pared by 1 base and J by 5 bases, with 11 bases between. The length of the CDR3 is 14 residues. The germline CDR1 and CDR2 sequences are MGHDK and SYGVNS. CDR3 loop: CASSEFKGVETQYF. CDR3 bases: TGTGCCAGCAGTGAATTTAAGGGAGTGGAGACCCAGTACTTC.

V usage is TRBV2 and J usage is TRBJ2-3; the D is unclear. Germline V CDR1 and CDR2: SNHLY, FYNNEI. With 11 bases removed from V and 6 bases from J, the gap between germline ends came to 24 bases. The length of the CDR3 is 15 residues. CDR3 coding DNA: TGTGCCGGAGTTGCGGCGACTCATCCTGCGGATACGCAGTATTTT. This codes for CAGVAATHPADTQYF.

This clonotype was counted a few times. The chain links TRBV9 to TRBJ1-1; TRBD1 agrees at 7 bases. Trimming removed 6 bases from V and 0 bases from J; junction bases left unmatched: 5. Germline CDR1 reads SGDLS; CDR2 reads YYNGEE. This CDR3 region has 14 residues. The CDR3 nucleotides read TGTGCCAGCAACCCGGGACAGATGAACACTGAAGCTTTCTTT. This gives the protein CASNPGQMNTEAFF.

The V call is TRBV20-1, the J call TRBJ1-4, with D unresolved. V lost 4 bases and J lost 7, with 16 bases in between. Germline CDR1 DFQATT, CDR2 SNEGSKA (reference sequence). This CDR3 spans 14 amino acids. CDR3 in amino acids: CSATPVGRAEKLFF. The CDR3 DNA sequence: TGCAGTGCTACCCCGGTAGGGAGAGCTGAAAAACTGTTTTTT.

This clonotype was observed at least ten times. V gene TRBV7-9 combines with J gene TRBJ1-6; TRBD1 is a possible D gene (5 bases). V gave up 5 bases and J gave up 7 bases, with 15 bases separating them. CDR1 and CDR2 from the germline V gene are SEHNR and FQNEAQ (reference sequence). This CDR3 has 15 residues. The DNA of the CDR3 is TGTGCCAGCAGCCCTCAGGGCCGGTCGAATTCACCCCTCCACTTT. It yields the protein CASSPQGRSNSPLHF.